Presented here are 21 T cell receptor beta chains from one specimen sequenced in a study of spatial heterogeneity in lung cancer. The time point: sample taken at primary tumor resection. Whole RNA, which was extracted from tumor, nontumor lung tissue or frozen PBMC, was sequenced without any cell sorting. TCRdb re-analysed the 5' RACE reads in MiXCR, keeping a single row per CDR3 protein. The profile shows about 14,000 distinct CDR3 sequences, 10% of them singletons. Source: PBMCs, taken at surgery. The receptors derive from a male donor with early-stage non-small cell lung cancer.

Ten or more counts support this clonotype. J is TRBJ2-3 and V is TRBV25-1; 7 positions match TRBD1. Germline CDR1 and CDR2: MGHDK and SYGVNS. The J segment lost 2 bases and the V segment lost 5 bases, leaving 4 bases of the junction unmatched. The CDR3 is 14 residues long. The CDR3 region is CASSPQGITDTQYF. CDR3 DNA sequence: TGTGCCAGCAGTCCACAGGGGATCACAGATACGCAGTATTTT.

This clonotype came up many times. In DNA, the CDR3 is TGTGCCAGCAGGACACAGAGCTCCTATAATTCACCCCTCCACTTT. Translation: CASRTQSSYNSPLHF. V and J are TRBV6-1 and TRBJ1-6; no clear D gene. The CDR3 sequence is 15 residues long. Germline values: CDR1 MNHNS, CDR2 SASEGT. V lost 6 bases, J lost 0 bases, and 9 bases lay in between.

By sample share, this clonotype is medium-sized. This chain joins TRBV27 and TRBJ2-3; unclear D gene. Germline values: CDR1 MNHEY, CDR2 SMNVEV (reference sequence). Trimming removed 5 bases at V and 1 base at J, with 13 bases between. The CDR3 sequence is 15 residues long. CDR3 sequence: CASSPLGAGTDTQYF. CDR3 DNA: TGTGCCAGCAGTCCCCTGGGTGCTGGCACAGATACGCAGTATTTT.

This clonotype was recorded many times. V gene TRBV28 combines with J gene TRBJ2-3; D call uncertain. The CDR3 is 12 amino acids. Trimming took 5 bases from V and 2 from J, leaving 5 bases between them. The V gene's germline CDR1 is MDHEN and CDR2 SYDVKM. The CDR3 loop is CASSLTTDTQYF. The CDR3 nucleotides read TGTGCCAGCAGTCTGACCACAGATACGCAGTATTTT.

J is TRBJ2-7 and V is TRBV20-1, with 8 bases matching TRBD1. CDR3 length equals 14 residues. Germline-derived CDR1 and CDR2 are DFQATT and SNEGSKA (reference sequence). Losses at the gene ends were 5 bases for V and 2 bases for J; bases not matched to a gene: 8. The chain's CDR3 is CSAGPTGEPYEQYF. For the CDR3, the DNA is TGCAGTGCTGGCCCGACAGGGGAGCCCTACGAGCAGTACTTC.

The table lists this clonotype with many counts. The V call is TRBV19, the J call TRBJ2-3, with 9 bases identical to TRBD1. Germline-derived CDR1 and CDR2 are LNHDA and SQIVND (reference sequence). The CDR3 is 16 amino acids. After removal of 7 bases from V and 1 base from J, the junction contained 9 bases not matched to a gene. CDR3 sequence reads: CASTRGGQGGTDTQYF. The CDR3 DNA is TGTGCCAGTACTCGAGGGGGACAGGGCGGCACAGATACGCAGTATTTT.

This clonotype has at least ten counts. The V and J genes are TRBV10-2 and TRBJ2-3; D is possibly TRBD1 (5 bases). Germline CDR1 is WSHSY and CDR2 is SAAADI. The CDR3 contains 15 residues. V lost 1 base and J lost 2, with 10 bases in between. CDR3 protein: CASSEWGRDTDTQYF. The CDR3 DNA sequence: TGCGCCAGCAGTGAGTGGGGCAGGGACACAGATACGCAGTATTTT.

There are many counts of this clonotype. The chain carries TRBV24-1 and TRBJ2-5, with no clear D. The length of the CDR3 is 15 residues. The V end was cut by 7 bases, the J end by 0 bases, with 14 bases between. The germline CDR1 and CDR2 sequences are KGHDR and SFDVKD. CDR3 in amino acids: CATSSPNEYQETQYF. The CDR3 DNA sequence: TGTGCCACCAGCAGCCCAAACGAGTACCAAGAGACCCAGTACTTC.

This clonotype was observed at least ten times. The chain carries TRBV20-1 and TRBJ2-4; 7 bases fit TRBD1. The CDR3 is 16 amino acids. V was clipped by 3 bases and J by 0 bases; unmatched bases: 8. Germline V lookup: CDR1 DFQATT, CDR2 SNEGSKA (reference sequence). The chain's CDR3 is CSARRRQGVAKNIQYF. In DNA form, the CDR3 reads TGCAGTGCTAGGCGGCGGCAGGGGGTAGCCAAAAACATTCAGTACTTC.

This clonotype was detected ten times or more. The gene calls are TRBV28 and TRBJ2-1; a possible D gene is TRBD2 (6 bases). This CDR3 spans 15 amino acids. Trimming removed 5 bases at V and 3 bases at J, with 14 bases between. Germline V CDR1 and CDR2: MDHEN, SYDVKM. The CDR3 DNA is TGTGCCAGCAGTCCACCGGGAGCGGACTACAATGAGCAGTTCTTC. Its translation: CASSPPGADYNEQFF.

This clonotype was picked up many times. This chain joins TRBV14 and TRBJ1-4; D uncertain. Germline CDR1 and CDR2: SGHDN and FVKESK. This CDR3 is 11 amino acids long. The V and J ends lost 2 bases and 5 bases respectively, with 0 bases between them. CDR3 residues: CASSQNEKLFF. The CDR3 nucleotides read TGTGCCAGCAGCCAAAATGAAAAACTGTTTTTT.

This clonotype was detected ten times or more. Here the CDR3 reads CASSDEGFTEAFF. CDR3 coding DNA: TGTGCCAGCAGTGACGAGGGGTTCACTGAAGCTTTCTTT. The chain carries TRBV6-4 and TRBJ1-1; D perhaps matches TRBD1 (5 bases). The length of the CDR3 is 13 residues. The V and J ends lost 2 bases and 4 bases respectively, with 8 bases between them. Germline V gene data show CDR1 as MRHNA and CDR2 as SNTAGT.

The rearrangement links TRBV29-1 to TRBJ1-5; D is possibly TRBD1 (5 bases). Germline assignment: CDR1 SQVTM and CDR2 ANQGSEA. The germline V and J ends were trimmed by 4 bases and 2 bases, with 9 bases remaining between them. This CDR3 has 13 residues. The CDR3 region has the DNA TGCAGCGTTGGACAGAACCGCAATCAGCCCCAGCATTTT. Its translation is CSVGQNRNQPQHF.

V usage is TRBV9 and J usage is TRBJ2-1; D might be TRBD1 (5 bases). Germline V lookup: CDR1 SGDLS, CDR2 YYNGEE. Trimming left V 2 bases short and J 9 bases short, with 12 bases between. This CDR3 has 13 amino acids. The DNA for the CDR3 is TGTGCCAGCAGCGTTACTACAGGCGGTGAGCAGTTCTTC. This sequence encodes CASSVTTGGEQFF.

This clonotype was detected many times. This chain joins TRBV30 and TRBJ2-5; D gene uncertain. The germline V gene has CDR1 GTSNPN and CDR2 SVGIG (reference sequence). Trimming removed 0 bases at V and 10 bases at J, with 9 bases between. The length of the CDR3 is 11 residues. The CDR3, as DNA: TGTGCCTGGAGTGTTGGGATGCACCAGTACTTC. This translates into CAWSVGMHQYF.

Many counts were recorded for this clonotype. The chain carries TRBV6-5 and TRBJ2-7; 8 positions agree with TRBD2. The J segment lost 0 bases and the V segment lost 2 bases, leaving 6 bases of the junction unmatched. This CDR3 region has 16 residues. The germline V gene encodes CDR1 MNHEY and CDR2 SVGAGI. The CDR3 DNA sequence: TGTGCCAGCAGTTACGATGGTAGCGGGAACTCCTACGAGCAGTACTTC. Translated, it gives CASSYDGSGNSYEQYF.

Only a few counts were recorded for this clonotype. The J gene is TRBJ2-1, the V gene TRBV12-3 or TRBV12-4; 7 bases align to TRBD1. The length of the CDR3 is 13 residues. V lost 6 bases to trimming and J lost 6 bases; unmatched junction nucleotides: 5. As DNA, the CDR3 is TGTGCCAGCAGCCTTAGACAGGGCAATGAGCAGTTCTTC. Residues: CASSLRQGNEQFF.

This clonotype has more than one count but fewer than ten. V is TRBV11-2 and J is TRBJ1-1; 8 nucleotides match TRBD1. Germline CDR1 and CDR2: SGHAT and FQNNGV. Germline trimming cut 3 bases from V and 1 base from J; bases unmatched to any gene: 4. The CDR3 has 15 amino acids. CDR3 amino acids: CASSFHTGGNTEAFF. The CDR3 nucleotides are TGTGCCAGCAGCTTCCATACAGGGGGGAACACTGAAGCTTTCTTT. Together with reference TRBV11-2 and TRBJ1-1, the CDR3 gives the full variable domain: EAGVAQSPRYKIIEKRQSVAFWCNPISGHATLYWYQQILGQGPKLLIQFQNNGVVDDSQLPKDRFSAERLKGVDSTLKIQPAKLEDSAVYLCASSFHTGGNTEAFFGQGTRLTVV.

The chain is built from TRBV7-3 and TRBJ2-2, with 7 bases lining up with TRBD2. Germline trimming cut 4 bases from V and 6 bases from J; bases unmatched to any gene: 5. Germline V gene sequence: CDR1 SGHTA, CDR2 FQGTGA. The CDR3 contains 14 residues. The CDR3 sequence: CASSSTLAAGELFF. For the CDR3, the DNA is TGTGCCAGCAGCTCCACCCTAGCGGCCGGGGAGCTGTTTTTT. Looking up the rest from reference TRBV7-3 and TRBJ2-2 gives the full variable domain: GAGVSQTPSNKVTEKGKYVELRCDPISGHTALYWYRQSLGQGPEFLIYFQGTGAADDSGLPNDRFFAVRPEGSVSTLKIQRTERGDSAVYLCASSSTLAAGELFFGEGSRLTVL.

V gene TRBV28 combines with J gene TRBJ1-1; no firm D call. V was cut by 6 bases and J by 3 bases, with 5 bases left in between. CDR3 length: 11 amino acids. Germline-derived CDR1 and CDR2 are MDHEN and SYDVKM. CDR3 nucleotides: TGTGCCAGCAGCCGAGACACTGAAGCTTTCTTT. Translated: CASSRDTEAFF. The full variable domain, in which reference TRBV28 and TRBJ1-1 provide the parts outside the CDR3, is DVKVTQSSRYLVKRTGEKVFLECVQDMDHENMFWYRQDPGLGLRLIYFSYDVKMKEKGDIPEGYSVSREKKERFSLILESASTNQTSMYLCASSRDTEAFFGQGTRLTVV.

This clonotype is medium-sized by share. The chain combines TRBV5-5 with TRBJ2-5, with 13 positions matching TRBD2. The trim removed 4 bases at V and 0 bases at J, leaving 12 bases unmatched. The length of the CDR3 is 19 residues. Per germline, CDR1 SGHKS and CDR2 YYEKEE (reference sequence). The DNA for the CDR3 is TGTGCCAGCAGCCTTGGACTAGCGGGAGCGTGGGGGGACCAAGAGACCCAGTACTTC. This sequence encodes CASSLGLAGAWGDQETQYF.